This T cell receptor beta chain was documented in a study of T cells in Graves' hyperthyroidism and ophthalmopathy. As for the study in general: Blood was drawn when the patient was first diagnosed and still untreated.

For the diagnoses, clinical symptoms, serum thyroxine and TRAb, thyroid ultrasound and orbital computed tomography were used. Study observations and caveats: Expanded thyroid clonotypes (above 0.001) were mostly also found in blood.

As regards this clonotype: Its matching antigen is unknown.

Amplification of TCR beta CDR3 regions was performed using RNA transcripts as template. The primer set for the first-round RT-PCR of the TCR CDR3 was HTBI. Via MiXCR, TCRdb re-called the multiplex PCR reads, giving one row per CDR3 protein. The table records 280,000 or so distinct CDR3 sequences, nearly 15% of them present only once. The CDR3 has 15 residues. The V gene end was trimmed by 4 bases and the J gene end by 3 bases; junction bases not matched to a gene: 2. Germline V gene sequence: CDR1 KGHSH, CDR2 LQKENI. The chain uses TRBV18 and TRBJ1-5, with 11 bases identical to TRBD1. The receptor was isolated from a woman aged 50 to 65 with Graves' hyperthyroidism that later progressed to Graves' ophthalmopathy. Sequenced: blood. CDR3 sequence (DNA): TGTGCCAGCTCACAGGACAGGGGGCCCAATCAGCCCCAGCATTTT. Its protein is CASSQDRGPNQPQHF.